Given below is one TCR beta chain in context. The target antigen is unknown. These data originate in a study of T cell repertoires in cytomegalovirus infection. Study-wide findings and caveats: HLA-C-restricted CMV clonotypes gave the most frequent clonotype in two of eight donors.

One entry per CDR3 protein, called by TCRdb with MiXCR from the reads. The data contain 450,000 to 650,000 distinct CDR3 sequences, less than 30% of them singletons. The sequence was collected from a human donor in good health (CMV status not recorded). Some clones in this sample may be carry-over from other donors' samples. Sequencing used PBMCs.

The CDR3 protein is CASRKGRQGQETQYF. CDR3 bases: TGCGCCAGCCGAAAGGGTAGACAGGGTCAAGAGACCCAGTACTTC. The V call is TRBV5-1, the J call TRBJ2-5; 7 bases match TRBD1. After removal of 7 bases from V and 2 bases from J, the junction contained 11 bases not matched to a gene. There are 15 residues in the CDR3. CDR1 and CDR2 from the germline V gene are SGHRS and YFSETQ.